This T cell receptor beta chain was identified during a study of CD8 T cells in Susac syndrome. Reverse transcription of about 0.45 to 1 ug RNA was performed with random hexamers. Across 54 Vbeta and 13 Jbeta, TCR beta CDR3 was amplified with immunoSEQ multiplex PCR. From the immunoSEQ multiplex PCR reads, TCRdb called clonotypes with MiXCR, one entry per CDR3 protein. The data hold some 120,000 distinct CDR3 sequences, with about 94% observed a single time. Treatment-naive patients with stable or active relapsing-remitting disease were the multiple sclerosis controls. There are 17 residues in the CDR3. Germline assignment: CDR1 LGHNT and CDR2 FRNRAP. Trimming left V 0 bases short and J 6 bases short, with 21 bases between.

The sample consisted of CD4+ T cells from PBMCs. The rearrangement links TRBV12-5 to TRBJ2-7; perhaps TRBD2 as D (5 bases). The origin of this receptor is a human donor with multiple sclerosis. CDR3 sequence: CASGLVLGRTTGSEQYF. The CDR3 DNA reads TGTGCTAGTGGTTTGGTACTAGGCCGCACGACTGGGTCCGAGCAGTACTTC.